The entry below describes one T cell receptor (beta chain). These data belong to a study of blood T cell repertoires in COVID-19. Looking at the study overall: Specimens from acute and convalescent COVID-19 originated in the United States, Italy and Spain. In each case, the material was cDNA or gDNA derived from T cells, B-cell-depleted T cells, or PBMCs.

Trimming removed 5 bases from V and 8 bases from J, with 13 bases in between. The CDR3 extends over 13 amino acids. Per the germline V gene, CDR1 is SGHTA and CDR2 is FQGNSA. Original handling: Estimation of nucleated cell counts relied on the amplification of reference gene primers. The protocol was immunoSEQ multiplex PCR, while the TCRdb copy is restricted to in-frame clones and leaves out a portion. That table is the source of V, J and clone size, and D and trimming were worked out from the DNA. In the table there are about 320,000 clones, about 89% of which are singletons. This sequence was found in a man between 18 and 35 years old who had recovered from COVID-19. The source material was peripheral blood. The chain is built from TRBV7-2 and TRBJ2-1, with D perhaps matching TRBD2 (6 bases). The CDR3 loop reads CASSINSGDEQFF. The CDR3 nucleotides are TGTGCCAGCAGCATCAATTCGGGGGATGAGCAGTTCTTC.